The rows below give T cell receptor beta chains drawn from one sample of a study of blood T cell repertoires in COVID-19. Assay: immunoSEQ multiplex PCR; the TCRdb copy retains only in-frame clones and omits some. The sample shows 350,000 to 500,000 clones, approximately 90% of them seen only once. Sequenced material: peripheral blood. The source is a man between 18 and 35 years old with COVID-19, enrolled during active disease. Both conserved end residues are part of each CDR3. The D gene is left open where the match is weak. Part of the rows lack a size; the others show once, few, many or a class for expanded clones.

D gene,clone size,V gene,J gene,CDR3 protein,CDR3 DNA
TRBD2,-,TRBV5-1,TRBJ2-1,CASSLGSSGVEQFF,TGCGCCAGCAGCCTGGGTTCTAGCGGGGTCGAGCAGTTCTTC
TRBD1,-,TRBV2,TRBJ2-6,CASSGTGWFSGANVLTF,TGTGCCAGCAGTGGGACAGGGTGGTTTTCTGGGGCCAACGTCCTGACTTTC
-,once,TRBV11-2,TRBJ2-4,CASSLDLTPLAKNIQYF,TGTGCCAGCAGCTTAGATCTGACACCACTAGCCAAAAACATTCAGTACTTC
TRBD2,-,TRBV2,TRBJ2-1,CASRLAGGSHNEQFF,TGTGCCAGCAGATTAGCGGGAGGATCCCACAATGAGCAGTTCTTC
TRBD1,many,TRBV4-1,TRBJ1-4,CASSQGQGSEKLFF,TGCGCCAGCAGCCAAGGACAGGGGTCTGAAAAACTGTTTTTT
TRBD1,-,TRBV5-1,TRBJ2-5,CASSLQGDETQYF,TGCGCCAGCAGCTTACAGGGGGATGAGACCCAGTACTTC
TRBD1,once,TRBV7-2,TRBJ2-7,CASSFYRGYEQYF,TGTGCCAGCAGCTTTTACAGGGGCTACGAGCAGTACTTC
TRBD2,-,TRBV12-5,TRBJ2-5,CASGLVLGTSGMVGETQYF,TGTGCTAGTGGTTTGGTACTCGGGACTAGCGGGATGGTGGGGGAGACCCAGTACTTC
TRBD1,-,TRBV27,TRBJ2-5,CASSLLTGVQETQYF,TGTGCCAGCAGTTTGCTAACAGGGGTTCAAGAGACCCAGTACTTC
-,once,TRBV6-5,TRBJ1-3,CASSYAGRGSGNTIYF,TGTGCCAGCAGTTATGCCGGCAGGGGATCAGGAAACACCATATATTTT
TRBD1,-,TRBV6-5,TRBJ2-5,CASRTGISKETQYF,TGTGCCAGCCGGACAGGGATTTCCAAAGAGACCCAGTACTTC
-,-,TRBV5-1,TRBJ2-7,CASSLVVSGEQYF,TGCGCCAGCAGCTTGGTGGTATCAGGGGAGCAGTACTTC
-,few,TRBV7-9,TRBJ2-7,CASSLVPTPYEQYF,TGTGCCAGCAGCTTAGTACCTACCCCCTACGAGCAGTACTTC
-,-,TRBV19,TRBJ1-5,CASTLAGGNQPQHF,TGTGCCAGTACCCTAGCGGGGGGGAATCAGCCCCAGCATTTT
-,few,TRBV2,TRBJ2-6,CASNWEQSGANVLTF,TGTGCCAGCAATTGGGAGCAGTCTGGGGCCAACGTCCTGACTTTC
-,-,TRBV6-1,TRBJ2-1,CASSEMLVSGEQFF,TGTGCCAGCAGTGAGATGCTCGTGTCGGGGGAGCAGTTCTTC
-,few,TRBV19,TRBJ2-2,CASSVSVTGELFF,TGTGCCAGTAGCGTTAGCGTCACCGGGGAGCTGTTTTTT
-,-,TRBV12-3/TRBV12-4,TRBJ2-1,CASSSREGGEQFF,TGTGCCAGCAGTAGCAGGGAGGGGGGTGAGCAGTTCTTC
-,-,TRBV7-9,TRBJ2-5,CASSLGSGQGGETQYF,TGTGCCAGCAGCTTAGGATCAGGACAGGGAGGGGAGACCCAGTACTTC
-,-,TRBV18,TRBJ2-3,CASTRAGTSTDTQYF,TGTGCCAGCACCAGGGCGGGGACCAGCACAGATACGCAGTATTTT
TRBD2,-,TRBV7-9,TRBJ2-1,CASSPGTSGAYNEQFF,TGTGCCAGCAGCCCTGGAACTAGCGGTGCCTACAATGAGCAGTTCTTC
-,-,TRBV25-1,TRBJ1-6,CASTAIAYNSPLHF,TGTGCCAGCACCGCGATAGCTTATAATTCACCCCTCCACTTT
TRBD1,-,TRBV5-1,TRBJ1-1,CASSFGTGTLNTEAFF,TGCGCCAGCAGCTTCGGGACAGGCACCTTGAACACTGAAGCTTTCTTT
TRBD1,-,TRBV5-1,TRBJ1-4,CASSLSGTAGLSNEKLFF,TGCGCCAGCAGCTTATCGGGGACAGCCGGATTGTCTAATGAAAAACTGTTTTTT
-,-,TRBV12-5,TRBJ1-6,CASGSGQSPLHF,TGTGCTAGTGGTTCAGGGCAATCACCCCTCCACTTT
-,-,TRBV24-1,TRBJ2-1,CATADFSSYNEQFF,TGTGCCACCGCCGACTTCAGCTCCTACAATGAGCAGTTCTTC
TRBD2,-,TRBV27,TRBJ2-1,CASSRGGVAEKIYNEQFF,TGTGCCAGCAGTCGGGGAGGGGTAGCGGAGAAAATATACAATGAGCAGTTCTTC
TRBD1,once,TRBV7-2,TRBJ2-5,CASSPRTGGETQYF,TGTGCCAGCAGCCCCAGGACAGGGGGAGAGACCCAGTACTTC
TRBD2,-,TRBV4-1,TRBJ2-4,CASSQGIISGRGNIQYF,TGCGCCAGCAGCCAAGGGATAATAAGCGGGAGGGGTAACATTCAGTACTTC
TRBD1,-,TRBV6-5,TRBJ2-3,CASSSSGGDTQYF,TGTGCCAGCAGTTCGTCAGGGGGAGATACGCAGTATTTT
TRBD1,-,TRBV27,TRBJ2-5,CASAIRGRGGRETQYF,TGTGCCAGCGCTATCCGAGGGCGAGGGGGCCGGGAGACCCAGTACTTC
TRBD2,-,TRBV27,TRBJ2-7,CASSAPGTSGRGYEQYF,TGTGCCAGCAGTGCCCCCGGGACTAGCGGGAGAGGGTACGAGCAGTACTTC
-,-,TRBV6-1,TRBJ2-7,CASSEALEFLYEQYF,TGTGCCAGCAGTGAAGCGTTGGAGTTTTTGTACGAGCAGTACTTC
-,-,TRBV5-6,TRBJ1-2,CASSFTVSPGYTF,TGTGCCAGCAGCTTTACGGTTTCTCCGGGCTACACCTTC
-,-,TRBV15,TRBJ1-3,CATSRATGYSGNTIYF,TGTGCCACCAGCAGAGCTACAGGTTACTCTGGAAACACCATATATTTT
-,-,TRBV30,TRBJ2-2,CAWATWDSYTGELFF,TGTGCCTGGGCCACCTGGGACTCTTACACCGGGGAGCTGTTTTTT
TRBD2,-,TRBV4-2,TRBJ2-2,CASSPSGGAPGELFF,TGTGCCAGCAGTCCTAGCGGGGGGGCCCCCGGGGAGCTGTTTTTT
-,-,TRBV7-9,TRBJ2-2,CASSLDQGSGELFF,TGTGCCAGCAGCTTAGATCAGGGTTCCGGGGAGCTGTTTTTT
TRBD1,-,TRBV4-1,TRBJ2-2,CASSPDRGSGELFF,TGCGCCAGCAGCCCGGACAGGGGGTCCGGGGAGCTGTTTTTT
TRBD1,-,TRBV24-1,TRBJ1-2,CATSDARGQIYGYTF,TGTGCCACCAGTGATGCTCGGGGACAGATCTATGGCTACACCTTC
-,-,TRBV13,TRBJ1-2,CASSPLGQTYGYTF,TGTGCCAGCAGCCCGTTAGGACAGACGTATGGCTACACCTTC
TRBD2,once,TRBV28,TRBJ2-7,CASSTGLVSYEQYF,TGTGCCAGCAGTACCGGACTAGTCTCCTACGAGCAGTACTTC
-,-,TRBV18,TRBJ2-3,CASSPRGAAPSTDTQYF,TGTGCCAGCTCACCACGCGGAGCGGCCCCTAGCACAGATACGCAGTATTTT
-,-,TRBV5-6,TRBJ2-7,CASSLGSGGTYEQYF,TGTGCCAGCAGCTTGGGGTCCGGCGGAACCTACGAGCAGTACTTC
-,-,TRBV6-5,TRBJ2-1,CASSWSGASYNEQFF,TGTGCCAGCAGTTGGTCCGGAGCTTCCTACAATGAGCAGTTCTTC
-,once,TRBV3-1/TRBV3-2,TRBJ1-3,CASSLRTGRGSWGNTIYF,TGTGCCAGCAGCCTGAGAACTGGCAGGGGTTCGTGGGGAAACACCATATATTTT
-,-,TRBV2,TRBJ1-5,CASSSYRDNQPQHF,TGTGCCAGCAGTTCCTACAGGGACAATCAGCCCCAGCATTTT
-,-,TRBV6-1,TRBJ2-6,CASSEALSSGANVLTF,TGTGCCAGCAGTGAAGCGCTAAGCTCTGGGGCCAACGTCCTGACTTTC
-,-,TRBV7-8,TRBJ2-7,CASSLETGLSYEQYF,TGTGCCAGCAGCTTAGAGACAGGCTTATCCTACGAGCAGTACTTC
TRBD1,-,TRBV5-6,TRBJ2-1,CASSLYGTDPYNEQFF,TGTGCCAGCAGCTTGTATGGGACAGATCCCTACAATGAGCAGTTCTTC
-,-,TRBV10-1,TRBJ2-5,CASSESRAAGTQYF,TGCGCCAGCAGTGAGTCGAGGGCCGCGGGGACCCAGTACTTC
-,-,TRBV5-1,TRBJ2-6,CASSSTQSSGANVLTF,TGCGCCAGCAGTAGCACCCAAAGCTCTGGGGCCAACGTCCTGACTTTC
TRBD1,-,TRBV18,TRBJ2-3,CASSPQRGTGASTDTQYF,TGTGCCAGCTCACCACAACGCGGGACAGGGGCGAGCACAGATACGCAGTATTTT
-,-,TRBV15,TRBJ1-2,CATSRGQGLGGYTF,TGTGCCACCAGCAGAGGGCAGGGGCTGGGAGGCTACACCTTC
TRBD1,-,TRBV7-6,TRBJ2-7,CASSQTGTGTGEQYF,TGTGCCAGCAGCCAAACAGGGACAGGGACGGGCGAGCAGTACTTC